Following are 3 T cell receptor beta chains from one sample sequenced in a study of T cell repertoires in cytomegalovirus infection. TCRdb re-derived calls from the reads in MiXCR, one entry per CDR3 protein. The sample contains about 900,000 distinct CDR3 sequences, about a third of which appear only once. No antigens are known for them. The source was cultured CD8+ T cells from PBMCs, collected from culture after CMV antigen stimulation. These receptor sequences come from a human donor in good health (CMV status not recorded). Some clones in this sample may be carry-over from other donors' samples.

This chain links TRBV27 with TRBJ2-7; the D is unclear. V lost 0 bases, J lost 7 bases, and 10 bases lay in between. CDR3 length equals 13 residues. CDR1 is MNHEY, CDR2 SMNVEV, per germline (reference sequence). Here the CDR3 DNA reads TGTGCCAGCAGTTTATCGGGCAGTCGGGAGCAGTACTTC. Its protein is CASSLSGSREQYF.

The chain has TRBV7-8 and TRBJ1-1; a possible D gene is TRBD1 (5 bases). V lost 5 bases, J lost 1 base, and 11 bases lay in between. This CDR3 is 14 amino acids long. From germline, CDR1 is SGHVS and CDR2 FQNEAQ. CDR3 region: CASSPRQKNTEAFF. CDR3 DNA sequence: TGTGCCAGCAGCCCCCGACAGAAGAACACTGAAGCTTTCTTT.

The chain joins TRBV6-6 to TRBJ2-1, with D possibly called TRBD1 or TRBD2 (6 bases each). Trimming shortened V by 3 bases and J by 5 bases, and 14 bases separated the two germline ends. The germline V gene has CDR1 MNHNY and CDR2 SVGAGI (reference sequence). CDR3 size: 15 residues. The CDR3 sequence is CASSYWGARNNEQFF. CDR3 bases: TGTGCCAGCAGTTATTGGGGGGCACGGAACAATGAGCAGTTCTTC.